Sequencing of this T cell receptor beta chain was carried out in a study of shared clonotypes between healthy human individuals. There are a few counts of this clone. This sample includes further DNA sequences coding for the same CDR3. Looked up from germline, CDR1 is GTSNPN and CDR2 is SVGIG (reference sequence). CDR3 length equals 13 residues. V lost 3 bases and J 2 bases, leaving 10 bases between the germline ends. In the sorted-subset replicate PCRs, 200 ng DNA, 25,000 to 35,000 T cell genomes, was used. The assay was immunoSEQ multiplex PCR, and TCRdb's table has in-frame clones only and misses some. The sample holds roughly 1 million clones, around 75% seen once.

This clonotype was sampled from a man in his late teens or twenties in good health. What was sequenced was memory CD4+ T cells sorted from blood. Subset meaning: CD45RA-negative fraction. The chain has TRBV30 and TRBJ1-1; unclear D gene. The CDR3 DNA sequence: TGTGCCTGGAGCAAAGGAGGAAACACTGAAGCTTTCTTT. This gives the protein CAWSKGGNTEAFF.